The next 25 T cell receptor beta chains were all read from a single sample in a study of T-cell reconstitution after alpha-beta-depleted transplantation in children. Preparing the TCRbeta library involved the use of unique molecular identifiers. Via MiXCR, TCRdb re-called the PCR reads, giving one row per CDR3 protein. The sample has about 420,000 distinct CDR3 sequences, about a tenth seen once. The source was PBMCs from the stem cell graft donor, collected from the stem cell graft. The receptors originated from a human donor who donated a stem cell graft to a child with acute myeloid leukemia.

This rearrangement joins TRBV18 to TRBJ2-7, with D possibly TRBD2 on 6 matching bases. Germline V gene data show CDR1 as KGHSH and CDR2 as LQKENI. Trimming removed 7 bases at V and 0 bases at J, with 13 bases between. The CDR3 has 14 residues. The CDR3 DNA is TGTGCCAGCTTCGCTAGCGCGAGCTCCTACGAGCAGTACTTC. Residues: CASFASASSYEQYF.

There are a few counts of this clonotype. This chain joins TRBV12-3 or TRBV12-4 and TRBJ2-5, with D maybe TRBD1 (5 bases). Trimming cost V 3 bases and J 1 base, with 12 bases left between them. The CDR3 spans 15 residues. CDR3 region: CASSFNRGTQETQYF. CDR3 sequence (DNA): TGTGCCAGCAGTTTCAATAGGGGCACCCAAGAGACCCAGTACTTC.

The gene calls are TRBV5-1 and TRBJ2-1; TRBD2 matches 8 bases. V was pared by 1 base and J by 2 bases, with 5 bases of the junction left unmatched. The CDR3 spans 16 residues. Germline V lookup: CDR1 SGHRS, CDR2 YFSETQ. The CDR3, as DNA: TGCGCCAGCAGCTTGACGAGCGGGGGCACCTACAATGAGCAGTTCTTC. Encoded protein: CASSLTSGGTYNEQFF.

The V and J genes are TRBV19 and TRBJ2-1; D gene unclear. The germline CDR1 and CDR2 sequences are LNHDA and SQIVND (reference sequence). This CDR3 is built from 15 residues. Deletions cut 5 bases from V and 0 bases from J, with 11 bases between. In DNA, the CDR3 is TGTGCCAGTAGTCTCGGACCCTTCTCCTACAATGAGCAGTTCTTC. This codes for CASSLGPFSYNEQFF.

This clonotype was seen a few times. The chain combines TRBV5-1 with TRBJ1-4; no firm D call. Trimming left V 4 bases short and J 0 bases short, with 13 bases between. The CDR3 is made up of 16 amino acids. Germline CDR1 reads SGHRS; CDR2 reads YFSETQ. CDR3 in amino acids: CASSSNPDATNEKLFF. Here the CDR3 DNA reads TGCGCCAGCAGCAGCAATCCAGATGCAACTAATGAAAAACTGTTTTTT.

This chain connects TRBV5-1 to TRBJ1-1, with 7 bases fitting TRBD1. Germline CDR1 is SGHRS and CDR2 is YFSETQ. The length of the CDR3 is 13 residues. With 5 bases clipped from V and 5 bases from J, the junction kept 6 bases outside the gene matches. DNA for the CDR3: TGCGCCAGCAGAGAACCAGGGGGTACTGAAGCTTTCTTT. Amino acid sequence: CASREPGGTEAFF.

This clonotype was observed many times. The chain joins TRBV6-1 to TRBJ2-1; D is ambiguous. The CDR3 totals 13 residues. Trimming removed 6 bases at V and 7 bases at J, with 13 bases between. The germline CDR1 and CDR2 sequences are MNHNS and SASEGT. CDR3 residues: CASSLEQLNEQFF. In nucleotides, the CDR3 is TGTGCCAGCAGCCTCGAACAGCTGAATGAGCAGTTCTTC.

The chain joins TRBV6-1 to TRBJ2-1, with TRBD2 matching over 8 bases. This CDR3 has 15 residues. The ends lost 5 bases at V and 9 bases at J; junction bases unmatched: 12. CDR1 and CDR2 from the germline V gene are MNHNS and SASEGT. The CDR3 loop reads CASSLLGREVGEQFF. In DNA form, the CDR3 reads TGTGCCAGCAGTCTGCTGGGGCGGGAGGTCGGTGAGCAGTTCTTC.

V gene TRBV5-1 combines with J gene TRBJ2-5, with D tentatively TRBD1 (6 bases). The CDR3 covers 14 residues. The germline V and J ends were trimmed by 4 bases and 3 bases, with 13 bases remaining between them. The germline CDR1 and CDR2 sequences are SGHRS and YFSETQ. Here the CDR3 DNA reads TGCGCCAGCAGCCTGACAGGATCGGAAGAGACCCAGTACTTC. It is translated as CASSLTGSEETQYF.

V gene TRBV18 combines with J gene TRBJ1-5; D is possibly TRBD1 (5 bases). Per germline, CDR1 KGHSH and CDR2 LQKENI. CDR3 length: 14 residues. V was pared by 5 bases and J by 4 bases, with 12 bases between. The DNA for the CDR3 is TGTGCCAGCTCAGGCAGGGAAGGAAATCAGCCCCAGCATTTT. Its translation: CASSGREGNQPQHF.

This clonotype was recorded many times. The V call is TRBV4-1, the J call TRBJ2-2; 8 nucleotides align to TRBD1. The CDR3 sequence is 18 residues long. Looked up from germline, CDR1 is MGHRA and CDR2 is YSYEKL. Germline trimming cut 0 bases from V and 4 bases from J; bases unmatched to any gene: 10. CDR3 nucleotide sequence: TGCGCCAGCAGCCAAGAGGGGACAGGAAAAGGGATCACCGGGGAGCTGTTTTTT. This encodes CASSQEGTGKGITGELFF.

The chain is built from TRBV5-1 and TRBJ2-3; the D gene could be TRBD1 or TRBD2 (5 bases each). Germline-derived CDR1 and CDR2 are SGHRS and YFSETQ. Trimming pared 4 bases from V and 0 bases from J, leaving 15 bases between. This CDR3 has 16 amino acids. CDR3: CASSPLLGDSTDTQYF. CDR3 DNA: TGCGCCAGCAGCCCCTTATTGGGGGATAGCACAGATACGCAGTATTTT.

The table lists this clonotype with a few counts. V gene TRBV20-1 combines with J gene TRBJ2-1, with TRBD2 matching over 9 bases. Germline V gene sequence: CDR1 DFQATT, CDR2 SNEGSKA (reference sequence). After removal of 5 bases from V and 0 bases from J, the junction contained 8 bases not matched to a gene. The CDR3 contains 16 residues. The DNA for the CDR3 is TGCAGTGCTCCAACCCTTAGCGGGAGCTCCTACAATGAGCAGTTCTTC. Translating it yields CSAPTLSGSSYNEQFF.

This clonotype has just a few counts. The rearrangement links TRBV3-1 to TRBJ2-1, with D possibly being TRBD1 (6 bases). This CDR3 comprises 14 residues. Germline V gives CDR1 LGHDT, CDR2 YNNKEL (reference sequence). Deletions cut 5 bases from V and 9 bases from J, with 17 bases between. The CDR3 sequence is CASSYPGAAPEQFF. The CDR3 DNA is TGTGCCAGCAGCTACCCAGGGGCAGCCCCTGAGCAGTTCTTC.

This clonotype appeared a few times. This sequence joins TRBV6-2 or TRBV6-3 and TRBJ2-2; no clear D. V was pared by 5 bases and J by 3 bases, with 7 bases between. CDR1 is MNHEY, CDR2 SVGEGT, per germline. The CDR3 sequence is 13 residues long. CDR3 nucleotides: TGTGCCAGCAGTCGATCCTACACCGGGGAGCTGTTTTTT. Its translation: CASSRSYTGELFF.

The rearrangement joins TRBV15 to TRBJ2-7; 9 positions agree with TRBD1. Germline loops: CDR1 LNHNV, CDR2 YYDKDF (reference sequence). The junction had 9 bases not matched to a gene; V was cut back by 6 bases and J by 6 bases. This CDR3 is built from 14 residues. CDR3: CATRNPGQGIEQYF. CDR3 nucleotides: TGTGCCACCAGAAACCCGGGACAGGGTATCGAGCAGTACTTC.

This clonotype appeared many times. This chain links TRBV12-3 or TRBV12-4 with TRBJ1-4; D perhaps matches TRBD1 (6 bases). This CDR3 comprises 17 residues. V lost 7 bases to trimming and J lost 4 bases, with 22 bases between them. CDR3 coding DNA: TGTGCCAGCACCTGGGGGGCCGGGGACGTGCTTAATGAAAAACTGTTTTTT. Its protein product is CASTWGAGDVLNEKLFF.

This clonotype was counted a few times. This chain links TRBV12-3 or TRBV12-4 with TRBJ1-1, with D possibly TRBD1 on 6 matching bases. Trimming removed 0 bases at V and 5 bases at J, with 19 bases between. CDR3 length: 17 amino acids. CDR3 nucleotide sequence: TGTGCCAGCAGTTTAGCGGGGGCCGGTGGGGGCCATACTGAAGCTTTCTTT. It is translated as CASSLAGAGGGHTEAFF.

This clonotype was counted between two and nine times. The chain links TRBV7-8 to TRBJ1-5; D gene unclear. Germline V gene data show CDR1 as SGHVS and CDR2 as FQNEAQ. The CDR3 runs to 15 residues. Trimming shortened V by 1 base and J by 0 bases, and 7 bases separated the two germline ends. The CDR3, as DNA: TGTGCCAGCAGCTTAGTGGCAGATAGCAATCAGCCCCAGCATTTT. This translates into CASSLVADSNQPQHF.

There are a few counts of this clonotype. The chain links TRBV29-1 to TRBJ2-5; the match to TRBD1 covers 8 bases. The V gene end was trimmed by 4 bases and the J gene end by 5 bases; junction bases not matched to a gene: 12. CDR3 length: 15 amino acids. From germline, CDR1 is SQVTM and CDR2 ANQGSEA. As DNA, the CDR3 is TGCAGCGTTGCCTTGTTGGGCAGGGGGCTTGAGACCCAGTACTTC. Translated, it gives CSVALLGRGLETQYF. The full variable domain, with the rest looked up from reference TRBV29-1 and TRBJ2-5, is SAVISQKPSRDICQRGTSLTIQCQVDSQVTMMFWYRQQPGQSLTLIATANQGSEATYESGFVIDKFPISRPNLTFSTLTVSNMSPEDSSIYLCSVALLGRGLETQYFGPGTRLLVL.

This clonotype was seen just once. This may be a read error: a much more frequent sequence differs by one nucleotide. The chain carries TRBV5-1 and TRBJ2-2, with D possibly being TRBD1 or TRBD2 (6 bases each). Germline V gives CDR1 SGHRS, CDR2 YFSETQ. The CDR3 contains 16 residues. This CDR3 is CASSLEGGANTGERFF. In nucleotides, the CDR3 is TGCGCCAGCAGCTTGGAGGGGGGTGCGAACACCGGGGAGCGGTTTTTT.

This clonotype was picked up many times. DNA of the CDR3: TGTGCCAGCAGCCCTCGGACTAGCGGGAGCACAGATACGCAGTATTTT. Residues: CASSPRTSGSTDTQYF. The V and J genes are TRBV11-2 and TRBJ2-3; 11 bases line up with TRBD2. After removal of 5 bases from V and 0 bases from J, the junction contained 4 bases not matched to a gene. The length of the CDR3 is 16 residues. Germline assignment: CDR1 SGHAT and CDR2 FQNNGV.

This rearrangement joins TRBV4-2 to TRBJ2-3, with D possibly being TRBD2 (6 bases). Germline V gene data show CDR1 as LGHNA and CDR2 as YNFKEQ. Trimming left V 0 bases short and J 6 bases short, with 13 bases between. The CDR3 is made up of 15 amino acids. The CDR3 sequence: CASSQEFSGSDTQYF. The CDR3 coding sequence is TGTGCCAGCAGCCAAGAATTTAGCGGTTCTGATACGCAGTATTTT.

V is TRBV6-5 and J is TRBJ2-7; 9 positions match TRBD1. V lost 2 bases to trimming and J lost 3 bases; unmatched junction nucleotides: 5. The germline gives CDR1 MNHEY, CDR2 SVGAGI. This CDR3 is built from 15 residues. This CDR3 reads CASSYLQGAIYEQYF. CDR3 bases: TGTGCCAGCAGTTACCTACAGGGGGCCATCTACGAGCAGTACTTC.

The chain employs TRBV20-1 and TRBJ1-5; TRBD1 aligns across 7 bases. CDR1 is DFQATT and CDR2 is SNEGSKA in the germline V gene (reference sequence). This CDR3 spans 14 amino acids. Trimming cost V 5 bases and J 3 bases; bases outside gene matches: 7. As DNA, the CDR3 is TGCAGTGCTCGAACAGGGGATTTCAATCAGCCCCAGCATTTT. Translated, it gives CSARTGDFNQPQHF.